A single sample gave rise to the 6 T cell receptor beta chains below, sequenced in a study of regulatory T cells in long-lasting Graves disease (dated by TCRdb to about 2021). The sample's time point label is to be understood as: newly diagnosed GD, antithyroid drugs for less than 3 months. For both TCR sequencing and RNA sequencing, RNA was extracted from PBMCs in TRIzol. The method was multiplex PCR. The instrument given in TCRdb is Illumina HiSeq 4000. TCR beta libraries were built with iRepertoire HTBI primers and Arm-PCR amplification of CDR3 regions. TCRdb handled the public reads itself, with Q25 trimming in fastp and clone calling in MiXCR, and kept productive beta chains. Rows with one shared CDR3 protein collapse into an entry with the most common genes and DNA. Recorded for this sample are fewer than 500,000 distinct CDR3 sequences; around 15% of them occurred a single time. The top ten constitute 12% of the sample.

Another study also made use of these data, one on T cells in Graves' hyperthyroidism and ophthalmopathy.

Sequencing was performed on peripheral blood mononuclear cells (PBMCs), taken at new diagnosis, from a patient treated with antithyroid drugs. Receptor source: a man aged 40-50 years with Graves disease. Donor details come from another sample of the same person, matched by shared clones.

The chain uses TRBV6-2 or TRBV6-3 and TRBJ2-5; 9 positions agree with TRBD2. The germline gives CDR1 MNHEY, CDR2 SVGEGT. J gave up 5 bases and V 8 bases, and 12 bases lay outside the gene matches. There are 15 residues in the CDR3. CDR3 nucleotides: TGTGCCAGCGGGAGTCCGCGGGAGGGGGGGGAGACCCAGTACTTC. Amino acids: CASGSPREGGETQYF.

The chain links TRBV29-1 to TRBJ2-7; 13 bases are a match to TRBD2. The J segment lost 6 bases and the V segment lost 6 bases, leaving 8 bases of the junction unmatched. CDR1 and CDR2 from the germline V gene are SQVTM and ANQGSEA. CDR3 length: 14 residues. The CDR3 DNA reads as TGCAGCGTCAGAGGGACTAGCGGGGCCCTCGAGCAGTACTTC. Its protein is CSVRGTSGALEQYF.

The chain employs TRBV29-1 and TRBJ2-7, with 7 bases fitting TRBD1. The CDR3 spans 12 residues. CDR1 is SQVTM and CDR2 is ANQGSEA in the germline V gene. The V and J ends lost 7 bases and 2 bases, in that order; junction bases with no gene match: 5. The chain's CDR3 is CSGRTGPYEQYF. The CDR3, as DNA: TGCAGCGGAAGGACAGGACCCTACGAGCAGTACTTC.

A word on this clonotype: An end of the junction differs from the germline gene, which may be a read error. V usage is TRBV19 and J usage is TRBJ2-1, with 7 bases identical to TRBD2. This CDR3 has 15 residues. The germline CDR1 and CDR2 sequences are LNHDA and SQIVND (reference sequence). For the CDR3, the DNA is TGTGCCAGTAGTATAATGTCGGGAGGTTACAATGGGCAGTTCTTC. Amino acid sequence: CASSIMSGGYNGQFF.

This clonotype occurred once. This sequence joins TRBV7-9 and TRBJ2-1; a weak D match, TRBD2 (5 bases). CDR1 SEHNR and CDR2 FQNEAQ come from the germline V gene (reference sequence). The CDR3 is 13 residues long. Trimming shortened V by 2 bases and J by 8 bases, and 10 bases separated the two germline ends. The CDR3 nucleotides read TGTGCCAGCAGCTTAAAGAGCGGCCATGAGCAGTTCTTC. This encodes CASSLKSGHEQFF.

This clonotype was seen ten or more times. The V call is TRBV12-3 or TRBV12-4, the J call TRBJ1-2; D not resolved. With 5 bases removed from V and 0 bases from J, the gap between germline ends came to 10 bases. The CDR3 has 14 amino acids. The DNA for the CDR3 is TGTGCCAGCAGTCCCCAGGTAGCTAACTATGGCTACACCTTC. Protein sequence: CASSPQVANYGYTF.